The 24 T cell receptor beta chains reported below all come from one sample, sequenced in a study of T cell repertoires in cytomegalovirus infection. TCRdb re-called the reads through MiXCR, storing one row per CDR3 protein. The sample consists of fewer than 350,000 distinct CDR3 sequences, roughly a sixth of them appearing once. The sequenced material came from PBMCs. Receptor source: a human donor in good health (CMV status not recorded). Some clones in this sample may be carry-over from other donors' samples.

This clonotype was counted between two and nine times. The CDR3 DNA reads TGTGCCAGCAGTTCCCCGGTAGAGTCCGGATTTGAAGCTTTCTTT. It is translated as CASSSPVESGFEAFF. The chain couples TRBV6-5 to TRBJ1-1; D gene uncertain. Germline lookup yields CDR1 MNHEY and CDR2 SVGAGI. CDR3 length: 15 amino acids. Trimming pared 4 bases from V and 7 bases from J, leaving 19 bases between.

The rearrangement uses TRBV5-1 and TRBJ1-4, with TRBD1 matching 7 bases. The CDR3 is 11 amino acids. V lost 5 bases to trimming and J lost 14 bases; unmatched junction nucleotides: 6. CDR1 and CDR2 from the germline V gene are SGHRS and YFSETQ. This CDR3 is CASRRGQILFF. The CDR3 coding sequence is TGCGCCAGCAGGCGGGGACAGATCCTGTTTTTT.

The chain has TRBV11-1 and TRBJ1-1; D remains ambiguous. From germline, CDR1 is SGHAT and CDR2 FQDESV (reference sequence). Trimming shortened V by 5 bases and J by 6 bases, and 16 bases separated the two germline ends. The CDR3 runs to 14 residues. CDR3 amino acids: CASSPRRRGAEAFF. The DNA for the CDR3 is TGTGCCAGCAGCCCCCGGCGGCGCGGTGCTGAAGCTTTCTTT.

This chain uses TRBV11-1 with TRBJ1-2; a weak D match, TRBD1 (5 bases). Trimming shortened V by 5 bases and J by 4 bases, and 14 bases separated the two germline ends. Germline V gene data show CDR1 as SGHAT and CDR2 as FQDESV (reference sequence). CDR3 size: 14 residues. Here the CDR3 reads CASSLGDSSYGYTF. The CDR3 DNA follows: TGTGCCAGCAGCCTAGGTGACAGCTCCTATGGCTACACCTTC. Full variable domain (missing parts from reference TRBV11-1 and TRBJ1-2): EAEVAQSPRYKITEKSQAVAFWCDPISGHATLYWYRQILGQGPELLVQFQDESVVDDSQLPKDRFSAERLKGVDSTLKIQPAELGDSAMYLCASSLGDSSYGYTFGSGTRLTVV.

V gene TRBV20-1 combines with J gene TRBJ2-1, with 8 bases identical to TRBD1. This CDR3 spans 14 amino acids. CDR1 and CDR2 from the germline V gene are DFQATT and SNEGSKA (reference sequence). V lost 6 bases to trimming and J lost 5 bases; unmatched junction nucleotides: 9. The CDR3 nucleotides read TGCAGTGCCGGCCGGGACAGGTCCAACAATGAGCAGTTCTTC. Residues: CSAGRDRSNNEQFF.

This chain uses TRBV12-3 or TRBV12-4 with TRBJ1-4; 9 bases are a match to TRBD1. The ends lost 4 bases at V and 5 bases at J; junction bases unmatched: 8. The CDR3 is made up of 16 amino acids. CDR3 amino acids: CASSSQGAKRNEKLFF. DNA for the CDR3: TGTGCCAGCAGTTCACAGGGGGCAAAACGGAATGAAAAACTGTTTTTT.

This clonotype has a count of ten or more. This CDR3 is CSARDQRGGDTEAFF. The CDR3 DNA reads as TGCAGTGCTAGAGATCAGCGAGGAGGAGACACTGAAGCTTTCTTT. J is TRBJ1-1 and V is TRBV20-1; D is ambiguous. The ends were cut back, 0 bases at V and 3 bases at J, with 14 bases in the middle. Germline loops: CDR1 DFQATT, CDR2 SNEGSKA (reference sequence). This CDR3 is 15 amino acids long.

This clonotype turned up a few times. The chain uses TRBV2 and TRBJ2-5; 8 positions match TRBD2. Germline V gives CDR1 SNHLY, CDR2 FYNNEI. Losses at the gene ends were 7 bases for V and 3 bases for J; bases not matched to a gene: 7. The CDR3 loop spans 14 amino acids. This chain's CDR3 is CASKGRGGKETQYF. The DNA for the CDR3 is TGTGCCAGCAAGGGCCGCGGGGGGAAAGAGACCCAGTACTTC.

This clonotype showed up just a few times. This chain joins TRBV28 and TRBJ2-3; 9 nucleotides agree with TRBD2. Trimming cost V 7 bases and J 2 bases; bases outside gene matches: 4. The CDR3 runs 14 residues. Germline CDR1 is MDHEN and CDR2 is SYDVKM. The CDR3 DNA reads as TGTGCCAGCAAGCGGGGGGACCCCACAGATACGCAGTATTTT. Its protein is CASKRGDPTDTQYF.

This clonotype was detected a few times. The chain links TRBV2 to TRBJ2-2, with 9 positions matching TRBD2. CDR3 length equals 17 residues. Germline CDR1 is SNHLY and CDR2 is FYNNEI. Trimming at V came to 6 bases and at J to 7 bases, leaving 15 bases not matched to a gene. The CDR3: CASSRFPQRGVIGELFF. CDR3 in DNA: TGTGCCAGCAGCCGATTCCCCCAGCGGGGGGTAATCGGGGAGCTGTTTTTT.

This clonotype has a count of ten or more. The rearrangement joins TRBV6-5 to TRBJ2-7, with unresolved D. Germline V CDR1 and CDR2: MNHEY, SVGAGI. This CDR3 is 17 amino acids long. With 0 bases removed from V and 0 bases from J, the gap between germline ends came to 15 bases. As DNA, the CDR3 is TGTGCCAGCAGTTACTCCAGTTTGGTCGCAAGCTCCTACGAGCAGTACTTC. Translating gives CASSYSSLVASSYEQYF.

This clonotype was observed many times. The chain recombines TRBV7-2 with TRBJ1-1, with D maybe TRBD1 (5 bases). Trimming took off 6 bases at V and 1 base at J, with 9 bases between the two ends. Per germline, CDR1 SGHTA and CDR2 FQGNSA. The CDR3 covers 13 residues. The DNA of the CDR3 is TGTGCCAGCAGGTCAGGGCCGAACACTGAAGCTTTCTTT. Translating it yields CASRSGPNTEAFF.

The chain links TRBV28 to TRBJ1-5, with 8 bases fitting TRBD1. This CDR3 has 15 amino acids. Trimming took 6 bases from V and 3 from J; bases not matched to a gene: 7. Germline-derived CDR1 and CDR2 are MDHEN and SYDVKM. CDR3 amino acids: CASRSLDRDNQPQHF. The DNA of the CDR3 is TGTGCCAGCAGATCCTTGGACAGGGACAATCAGCCCCAGCATTTT. The full variable domain, with the rest looked up from reference TRBV28 and TRBJ1-5, is DVKVTQSSRYLVKRTGEKVFLECVQDMDHENMFWYRQDPGLGLRLIYFSYDVKMKEKGDIPEGYSVSREKKERFSLILESASTNQTSMYLCASRSLDRDNQPQHFGDGTRLSIL.

This chain uses TRBV7-2 with TRBJ2-1, with 9 positions matching TRBD1. Germline trimming cut 4 bases from V and 6 bases from J; bases unmatched to any gene: 7. CDR1 and CDR2 from the germline V gene are SGHTA and FQGNSA. CDR3 length equals 15 residues. As DNA, the CDR3 is TGTGCCAGCAGCTCCTGGACAGGGGAGGGCAATGAGCAGTTCTTC. Amino acid sequence: CASSSWTGEGNEQFF.

This clonotype was detected once. The chain is built from TRBV6-2 or TRBV6-3 and TRBJ2-7; TRBD1 matches at 7 bases. The V gene's germline CDR1 is MNHEY and CDR2 SVGEGT. This CDR3 is built from 18 residues. V was clipped by 5 bases and J by 0 bases; unmatched bases: 16. The CDR3: CASSGLPGTAYSSYEQYF. Here the CDR3 DNA reads TGTGCCAGCAGTGGACTTCCCGGGACAGCTTACAGCTCCTACGAGCAGTACTTC.

This clonotype was detected ten times or more. The chain joins TRBV28 to TRBJ2-5; a possible D gene is TRBD2 (5 bases). The CDR3 spans 14 residues. Germline-derived CDR1 and CDR2 are MDHEN and SYDVKM. With 3 bases removed from V and 5 bases from J, the gap between germline ends came to 13 bases. As DNA, the CDR3 is TGTGCCAGCAGTTTGACCGGGGTCAGGGAGACCCAGTACTTC. Protein sequence: CASSLTGVRETQYF.

J is TRBJ2-5 and V is TRBV29-1; the D gene is possibly TRBD1 (5 bases). CDR3 length equals 12 residues. V lost 4 bases, J lost 2 bases, and 8 bases lay in between. The germline CDR1 and CDR2 sequences are SQVTM and ANQGSEA. CDR3 nucleotides: TGCAGCGTTGGACAGATACAAGAGACCCAGTACTTC. It is translated as CSVGQIQETQYF.

The chain carries TRBV5-1 and TRBJ1-2; TRBD1 matches 11 bases. Trimming took 4 bases from V and 6 from J; bases not matched to a gene: 5. The CDR3 is made up of 14 amino acids. Looked up from germline, CDR1 is SGHRS and CDR2 is YFSETQ. CDR3 nucleotide sequence: TGCGCCAGCAGCCTATGGACAGGGGGCGATGGCTACACCTTC. Amino acids: CASSLWTGGDGYTF.

This sequence joins TRBV20-1 and TRBJ1-4; D call uncertain. Deletions cut 5 bases from V and 0 bases from J, with 13 bases between. Germline CDR1 DFQATT, CDR2 SNEGSKA (reference sequence). This CDR3 comprises 15 residues. The DNA of the CDR3 is TGCAGTGCTCGACCGCTTGTTGCAACTAATGAAAAACTGTTTTTT. Protein: CSARPLVATNEKLFF.

Regarding this clonotype: A junction end diverges from the germline sequence, so it may reflect a read error. This chain links TRBV12-3 or TRBV12-4 with TRBJ2-1; D not certain. This CDR3 contains 14 residues. The CDR3 coding sequence is TGTGCCGGCAGTTTAGTCTCAGTATACAATGAGCAGTTCTTC. This gives the protein CAGSLVSVYNEQFF.

This clonotype was detected only a few times. CDR3 DNA: TGTGCCAGCAGCTTTCGTGGCGAGGGGGAGACCCAGTACTTC. Its protein product is CASSFRGEGETQYF. The chain carries TRBV7-2 and TRBJ2-5, with D possibly being TRBD1 or TRBD2 (5 bases each). The V end lost 3 bases, the J end lost 5 bases, and 13 bases lay between the germline ends. The CDR3 totals 14 residues. Germline values: CDR1 SGHTA, CDR2 FQGNSA.

This clonotype was counted ten times or more. This chain uses TRBV12-3 or TRBV12-4 with TRBJ1-5; D is perhaps TRBD1 (6 bases). Trimming shortened V by 5 bases and J by 0 bases, and 14 bases separated the two germline ends. The CDR3 covers 16 residues. In DNA, the CDR3 is TGTGCCAGCAGTCCGAGGACAGTCTATAGCAATCAGCCCCAGCATTTT. Its protein is CASSPRTVYSNQPQHF.

The table lists this clonotype with a few counts. The V and J genes are TRBV28 and TRBJ1-6; 10 bases agree with TRBD1. Germline trimming cut 4 bases from V and 1 base from J; bases unmatched to any gene: 7. CDR1 and CDR2 from the germline V gene are MDHEN and SYDVKM. The CDR3 is 18 residues long. The CDR3 reads CASSYSGTGVSYNSPLHF. CDR3 DNA: TGTGCCAGCAGTTATTCCGGGACAGGGGTTTCCTATAATTCACCCCTCCACTTT.

This clonotype came up a few times. This chain connects TRBV28 to TRBJ1-4; D unclear. Germline loops: CDR1 MDHEN, CDR2 SYDVKM. CDR3 length: 15 residues. Trimming left V 2 bases short and J 8 bases short, with 15 bases between. CDR3 coding DNA: TGTGCCAGCAGTTTAGGTGGTGGCTTGTACGAAAAACTGTTTTTT. Translating it yields CASSLGGGLYEKLFF.